This T cell receptor beta chain was obtained from a study of cytotoxic CD8 clonotypes in ibrutinib-treated CLL. Study at large: The cohort had ten to eleven relapsed/refractory and over 14 treatment-naive patients, 17 to 18 IGHV unmutated. After median about 5.5 years, approximately 14 stayed in remission, about 12 progressed; responses some 25 partial, 2 complete.

Broader study findings: Under treatment, the uncommon public clonotypes either contracted or remained stable.

This table comes from immunoSEQ multiplex PCR, and its TCRdb copy is limited to in-frame clones, with some not included. The table has about 140,000 clones, around 84% seen once; the top ten hold about 7.4%. V lost 2 bases, J lost 4 bases, and 5 bases lay in between. Looked up from germline, CDR1 is KGHSH and CDR2 is LQKENI. The CDR3 sequence is 12 residues long. This clone was seen a handful of times. Its antigen remains unknown. The clonotype was recovered from a human donor with chronic lymphocytic leukemia. This specimen consisted of PBMCs, obtained after 36 months of ibrutinib treatment. The V call is TRBV18, the J call TRBJ1-2; D gene unclear. The CDR3 bases are TGTGCCAGCTCACCAGATATCTATGGCTACACCTTC. It yields the protein CASSPDIYGYTF.